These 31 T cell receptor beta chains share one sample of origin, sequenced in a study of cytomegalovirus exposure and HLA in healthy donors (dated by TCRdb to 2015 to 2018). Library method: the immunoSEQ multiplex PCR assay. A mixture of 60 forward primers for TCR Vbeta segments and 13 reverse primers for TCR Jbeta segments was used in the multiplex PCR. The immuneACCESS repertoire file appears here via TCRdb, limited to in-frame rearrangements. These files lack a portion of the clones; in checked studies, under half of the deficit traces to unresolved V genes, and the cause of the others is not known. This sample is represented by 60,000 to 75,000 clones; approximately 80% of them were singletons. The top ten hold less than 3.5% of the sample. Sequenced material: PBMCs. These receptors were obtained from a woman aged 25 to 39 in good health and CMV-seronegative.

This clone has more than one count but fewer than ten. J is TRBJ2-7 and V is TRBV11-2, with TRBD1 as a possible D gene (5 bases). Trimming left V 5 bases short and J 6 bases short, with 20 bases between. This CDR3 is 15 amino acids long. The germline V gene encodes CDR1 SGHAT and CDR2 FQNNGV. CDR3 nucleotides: TGTGCCAGCAGCCCCCTCCATGGGGCAGGAAGCGAGCAGTACGTC. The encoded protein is CASSPLHGAGSEQYV.

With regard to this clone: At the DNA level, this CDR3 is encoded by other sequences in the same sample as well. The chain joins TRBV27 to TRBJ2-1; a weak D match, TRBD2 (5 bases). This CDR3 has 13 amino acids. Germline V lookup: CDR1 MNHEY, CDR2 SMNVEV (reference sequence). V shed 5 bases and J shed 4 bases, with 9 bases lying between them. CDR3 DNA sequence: TGTGCCAGCAGTCCGCGGGCTTACAATGAGCAGTTCTTC. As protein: CASSPRAYNEQFF.

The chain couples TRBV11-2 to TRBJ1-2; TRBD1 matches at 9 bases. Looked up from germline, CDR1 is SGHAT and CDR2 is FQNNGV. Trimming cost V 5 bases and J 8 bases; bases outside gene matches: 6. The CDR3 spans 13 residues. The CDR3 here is CASSAPTGGGYTF. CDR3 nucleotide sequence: TGTGCCAGCAGCGCCCCAACAGGGGGCGGCTACACCTTC.

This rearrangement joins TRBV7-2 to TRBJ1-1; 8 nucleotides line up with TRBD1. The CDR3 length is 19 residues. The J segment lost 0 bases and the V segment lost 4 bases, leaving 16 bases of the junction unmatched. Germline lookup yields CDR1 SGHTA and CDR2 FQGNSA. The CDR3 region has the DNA TGTGCCAGCAGCTCCCTATTAACAGGGGGGAGAGTGGTGAACACTGAAGCTTTCTTT. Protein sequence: CASSSLLTGGRVVNTEAFF.

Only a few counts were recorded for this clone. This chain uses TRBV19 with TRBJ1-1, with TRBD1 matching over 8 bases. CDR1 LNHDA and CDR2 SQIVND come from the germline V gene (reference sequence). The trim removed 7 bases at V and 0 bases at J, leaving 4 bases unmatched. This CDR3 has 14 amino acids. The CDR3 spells CASTQDRVNTEAFF. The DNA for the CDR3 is TGTGCCAGTACCCAGGACAGGGTGAACACTGAAGCTTTCTTT.

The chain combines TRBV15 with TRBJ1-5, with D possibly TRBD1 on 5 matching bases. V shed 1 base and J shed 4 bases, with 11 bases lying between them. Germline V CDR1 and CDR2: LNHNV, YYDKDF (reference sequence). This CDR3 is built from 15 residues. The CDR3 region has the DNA TGTGCCACCAGCAGAGGCGACAGTCTTAATCAGCCCCAGCATTTT. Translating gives CATSRGDSLNQPQHF.

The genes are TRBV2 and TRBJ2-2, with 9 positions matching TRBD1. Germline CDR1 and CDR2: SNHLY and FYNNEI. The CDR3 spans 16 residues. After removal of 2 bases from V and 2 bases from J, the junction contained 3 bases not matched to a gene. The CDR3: CASSESGQGNTGELFF. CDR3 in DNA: TGTGCCAGCAGTGAATCGGGACAGGGAAACACCGGGGAGCTGTTTTTT.

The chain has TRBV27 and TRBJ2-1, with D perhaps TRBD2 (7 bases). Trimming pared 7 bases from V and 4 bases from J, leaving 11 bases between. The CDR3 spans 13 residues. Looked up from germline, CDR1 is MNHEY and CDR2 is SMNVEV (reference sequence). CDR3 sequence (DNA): TGTGCCAGCAAGGGGGGGGTTTACAATGAGCAGTTCTTC. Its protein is CASKGGVYNEQFF.

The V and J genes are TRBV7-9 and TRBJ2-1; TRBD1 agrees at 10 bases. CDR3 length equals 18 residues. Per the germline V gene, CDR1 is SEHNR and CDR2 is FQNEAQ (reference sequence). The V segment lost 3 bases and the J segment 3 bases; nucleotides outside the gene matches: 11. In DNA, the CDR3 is TGTGCCAGCAGCTTTGGTCTGGTCGGGACAGGGGACTACAATGAGCAGTTCTTC. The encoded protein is CASSFGLVGTGDYNEQFF.

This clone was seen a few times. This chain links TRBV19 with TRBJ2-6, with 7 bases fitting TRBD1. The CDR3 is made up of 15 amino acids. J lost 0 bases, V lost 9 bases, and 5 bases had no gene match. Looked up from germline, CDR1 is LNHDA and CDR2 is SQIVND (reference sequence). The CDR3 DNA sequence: TGTGCCAGCGGGACAGAGTCCTCTGGGGCCAACGTCCTGACTTTC. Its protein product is CASGTESSGANVLTF.

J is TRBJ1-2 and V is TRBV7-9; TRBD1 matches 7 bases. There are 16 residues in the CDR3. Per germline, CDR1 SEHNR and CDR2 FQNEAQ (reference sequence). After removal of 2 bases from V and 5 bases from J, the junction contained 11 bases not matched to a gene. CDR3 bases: TGTGCCAGCAGCTTATTTAGGGGTGAGGGGGCATATGGCTACACCTTC. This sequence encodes CASSLFRGEGAYGYTF. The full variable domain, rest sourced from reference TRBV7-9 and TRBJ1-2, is DTGVSQNPRHKITKRGQNVTFRCDPISEHNRLYWYRQTLGQGPEFLTYFQNEAQLEKSRLLSDRFSAERPKGSFSTLEIQRTEQGDSAMYLCASSLFRGEGAYGYTFGSGTRLTVV.

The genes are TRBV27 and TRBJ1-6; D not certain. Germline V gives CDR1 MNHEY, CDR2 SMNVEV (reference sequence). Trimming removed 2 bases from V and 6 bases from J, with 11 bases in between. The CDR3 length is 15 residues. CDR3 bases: TGTGCCAGCAGTTTAGTTAGCAGCCCTAATTCACCCCTCCACTTT. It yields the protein CASSLVSSPNSPLHF.

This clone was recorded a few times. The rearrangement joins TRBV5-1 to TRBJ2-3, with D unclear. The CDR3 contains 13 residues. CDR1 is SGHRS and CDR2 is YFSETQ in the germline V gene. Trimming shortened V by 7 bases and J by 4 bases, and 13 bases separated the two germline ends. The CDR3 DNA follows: TGCGCCAGCGCCCTAGTGGCTTCAGATACGCAGTATTTT. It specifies CASALVASDTQYF.

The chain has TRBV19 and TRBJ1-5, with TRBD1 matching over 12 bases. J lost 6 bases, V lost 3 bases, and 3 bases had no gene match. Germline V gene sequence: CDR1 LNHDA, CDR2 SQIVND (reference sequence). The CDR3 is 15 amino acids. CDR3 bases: TGTGCCAGTAGTATTGGGACAGGGGGCGGTCAGCCCCAGCATTTT. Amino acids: CASSIGTGGGQPQHF.

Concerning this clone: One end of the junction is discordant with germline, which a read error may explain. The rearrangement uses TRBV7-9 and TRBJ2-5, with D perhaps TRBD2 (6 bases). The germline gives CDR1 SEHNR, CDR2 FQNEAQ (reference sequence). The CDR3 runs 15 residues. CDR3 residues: CSSSLNSGTQETQYF. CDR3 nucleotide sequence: TGTTCCAGCAGCTTAAATAGCGGAACCCAAGAGACCCAGTACTTC.

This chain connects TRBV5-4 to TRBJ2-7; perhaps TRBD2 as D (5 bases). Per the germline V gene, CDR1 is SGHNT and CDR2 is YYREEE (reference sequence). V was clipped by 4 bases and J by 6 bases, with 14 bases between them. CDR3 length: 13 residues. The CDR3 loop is CASSPPRGSEQYV. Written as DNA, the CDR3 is TGTGCCAGCAGCCCCCCTCGAGGGAGCGAGCAGTACGTC.

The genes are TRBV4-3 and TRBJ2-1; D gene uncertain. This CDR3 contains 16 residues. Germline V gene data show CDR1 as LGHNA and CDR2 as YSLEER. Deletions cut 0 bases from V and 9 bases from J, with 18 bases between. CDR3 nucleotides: TGCGCCAGCAGCCAAGAAAGTGCTTCCCCCAACGGTGAGCAGTTCTTC. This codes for CASSQESASPNGEQFF.

The CDR3 region is CASRFQGGTDTQYF. The CDR3, as DNA: TGTGCCAGCAGATTCCAGGGGGGCACAGATACGCAGTATTTT. J is TRBJ2-3 and V is TRBV6-1; TRBD1 matches at 7 bases. CDR3 length equals 14 residues. Germline CDR1 MNHNS, CDR2 SASEGT. V lost 6 bases, J lost 1 base, and 4 bases stayed unmatched.

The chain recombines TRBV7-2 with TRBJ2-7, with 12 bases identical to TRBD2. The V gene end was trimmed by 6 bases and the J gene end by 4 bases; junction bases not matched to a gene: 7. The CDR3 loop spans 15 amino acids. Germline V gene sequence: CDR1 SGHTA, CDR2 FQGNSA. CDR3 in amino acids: CASRLVGTSGYEQYF. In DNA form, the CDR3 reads TGTGCCAGCAGGCTAGTCGGGACTAGCGGGTACGAGCAGTACTTC.

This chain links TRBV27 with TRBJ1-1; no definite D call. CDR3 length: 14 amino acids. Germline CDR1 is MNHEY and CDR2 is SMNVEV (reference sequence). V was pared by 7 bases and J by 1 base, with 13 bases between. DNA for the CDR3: TGTGCCAGCATCCGGGGAGGAGGGAACACTGAAGCTTTCTTT. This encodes CASIRGGGNTEAFF.

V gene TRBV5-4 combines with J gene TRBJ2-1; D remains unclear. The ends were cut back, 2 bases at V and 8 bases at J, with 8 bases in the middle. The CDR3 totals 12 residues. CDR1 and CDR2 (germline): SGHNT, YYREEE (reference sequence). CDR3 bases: TGTGCCAGCAGCTTCAGCAGCGATGAGCAGTTCTTC. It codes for CASSFSSDEQFF.

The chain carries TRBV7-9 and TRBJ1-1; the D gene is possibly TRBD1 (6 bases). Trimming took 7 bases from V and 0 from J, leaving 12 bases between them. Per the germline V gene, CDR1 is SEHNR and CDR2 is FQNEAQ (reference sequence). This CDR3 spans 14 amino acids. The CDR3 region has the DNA TGTGCCAGCACCCTGCAGGGGCTGAACACTGAAGCTTTCTTT. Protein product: CASTLQGLNTEAFF.

Here the CDR3 reads CASSLGAGQETQYF. The CDR3 bases are TGTGCCAGCAGCTTGGGGGCAGGTCAAGAGACCCAGTACTTC. The chain employs TRBV5-6 and TRBJ2-5; D call uncertain. V lost 0 bases to trimming and J lost 2 bases, with 8 bases between them. The CDR3 runs to 14 residues. Germline-derived CDR1 and CDR2 are SGHDT and YYEEEE.

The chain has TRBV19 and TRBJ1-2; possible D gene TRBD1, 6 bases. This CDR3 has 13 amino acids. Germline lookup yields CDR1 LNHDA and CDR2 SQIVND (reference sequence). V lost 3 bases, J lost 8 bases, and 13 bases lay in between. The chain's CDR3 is CASSIRAGEGYTF. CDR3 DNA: TGTGCCAGTAGTATCAGGGCAGGGGAAGGCTACACCTTC.

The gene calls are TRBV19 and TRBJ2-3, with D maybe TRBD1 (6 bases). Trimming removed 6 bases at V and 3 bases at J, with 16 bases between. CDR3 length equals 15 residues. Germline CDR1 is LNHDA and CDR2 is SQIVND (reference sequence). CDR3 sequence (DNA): TGTGCCAGTAGCACACAGGGCGTGGGGACAGATACGCAGTATTTT. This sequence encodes CASSTQGVGTDTQYF.

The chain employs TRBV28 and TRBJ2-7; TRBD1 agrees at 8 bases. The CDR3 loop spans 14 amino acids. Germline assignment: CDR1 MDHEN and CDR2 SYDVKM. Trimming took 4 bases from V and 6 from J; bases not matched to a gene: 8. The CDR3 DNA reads TGTGCCAGCAGTTCCACAGGGGGAGCGAGCGAGCAGTACGTC. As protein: CASSSTGGASEQYV.

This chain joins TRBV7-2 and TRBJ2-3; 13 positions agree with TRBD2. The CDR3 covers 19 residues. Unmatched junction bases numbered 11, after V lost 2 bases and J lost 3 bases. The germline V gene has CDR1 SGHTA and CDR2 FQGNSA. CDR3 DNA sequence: TGTGCCAGCAGCTTATGGGGTACTAGCGGGAGGGCCAGTACAGATACGCAGTATTTT. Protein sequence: CASSLWGTSGRASTDTQYF.

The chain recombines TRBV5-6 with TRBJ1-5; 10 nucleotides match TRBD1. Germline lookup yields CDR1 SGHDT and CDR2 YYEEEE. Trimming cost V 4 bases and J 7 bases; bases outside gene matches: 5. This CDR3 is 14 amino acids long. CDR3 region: CASSVGQGKQPQHF. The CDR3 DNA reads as TGTGCCAGCAGCGTGGGACAGGGGAAACAGCCCCAGCATTTT.

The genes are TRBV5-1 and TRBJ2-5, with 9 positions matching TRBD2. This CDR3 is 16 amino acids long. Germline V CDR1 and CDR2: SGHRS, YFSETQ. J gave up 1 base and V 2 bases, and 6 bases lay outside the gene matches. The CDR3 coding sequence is TGCGCCAGCAGCTTTGGACTAGCGCCACTCCAAGAGACCCAGTACTTC. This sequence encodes CASSFGLAPLQETQYF.

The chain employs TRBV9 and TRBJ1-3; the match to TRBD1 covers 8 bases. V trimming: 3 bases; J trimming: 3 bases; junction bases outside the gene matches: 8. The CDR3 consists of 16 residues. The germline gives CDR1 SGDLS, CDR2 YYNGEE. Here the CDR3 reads CASSAGTGFFGNTIYF. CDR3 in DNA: TGTGCCAGCAGCGCCGGGACAGGTTTCTTTGGAAACACCATATATTTT.

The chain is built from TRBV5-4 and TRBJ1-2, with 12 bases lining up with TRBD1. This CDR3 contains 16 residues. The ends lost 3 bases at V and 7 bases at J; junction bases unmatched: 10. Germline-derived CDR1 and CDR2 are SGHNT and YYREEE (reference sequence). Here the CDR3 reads CASSYDLLGQGAGYTF. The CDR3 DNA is TGTGCCAGCAGCTATGACTTATTGGGACAGGGGGCTGGCTACACCTTC.